Listed below are T cell receptor beta chains from one sample, sequenced in a study of regulatory T cells in long-lasting Graves disease. TCRdb re-called the multiplex PCR reads with MiXCR, one entry per CDR3 protein. Here the sample spans approximately 350,000 distinct CDR3 sequences, approximately 15% being singletons. The data also belong to a second study, concerning T cells in Graves' hyperthyroidism and ophthalmopathy.

The sequenced sample was peripheral blood mononuclear cells (PBMCs), obtained at new diagnosis, from a patient treated with antithyroid drugs. The receptors come from a middle-aged man with Graves disease. CDR3s include the opening cysteine and the closing phenylalanine or tryptophan. Each record gives: J gene, D gene, clone size, V gene, CDR3 DNA, CDR3 protein. The D gene is left open where the match is weak. Part of the rows lack a size; the others show once, few, many or a class for expanded clones.

j_call: TRBJ2-3
d_call: -
clone_size: few
v_call: TRBV10-3
cdr3_nt: TGTGCCAGTTTACGTCCCGGCACAGATACGCAGTATTTT
cdr3_aa: CASLRPGTDTQYF

j_call: TRBJ1-1
d_call: -
clone_size: many
v_call: TRBV7-2
cdr3_nt: TGTGCCAGCAGCTTAGTAGGGCCCACGGAGGCTTTCTTT
cdr3_aa: CASSLVGPTEAFF

j_call: TRBJ1-2
d_call: -
clone_size: few
v_call: TRBV5-6
cdr3_nt: TGTGCCAGCAGCTTTGACGGACCCAACTATGGCTACACCTTC
cdr3_aa: CASSFDGPNYGYTF

j_call: TRBJ2-3
d_call: TRBD1
clone_size: many
v_call: TRBV24-1
cdr3_nt: TGTGCCACCAGTGATTCGGGACAGGGTGGAGATACGCAGTATTTT
cdr3_aa: CATSDSGQGGDTQYF

j_call: TRBJ1-4
d_call: -
clone_size: many
v_call: TRBV28
cdr3_nt: TGTGCCAGCAGTTACCCCGCAGTCGCGGGTGAAAAACTGTTTTTT
cdr3_aa: CASSYPAVAGEKLFF

j_call: TRBJ2-2
d_call: TRBD1
clone_size: many
v_call: TRBV12-3/TRBV12-4
cdr3_nt: TGTGCCAGCAGTCCGGACAGGGTCACCGGGGAGCTGTTTTTT
cdr3_aa: CASSPDRVTGELFF

j_call: TRBJ2-7
d_call: -
clone_size: -
v_call: TRBV10-3
cdr3_nt: TGTGCCATCACCTCATCGGTTGTCTACGAGCAGTACTTC
cdr3_aa: CAITSSVVYEQYF

j_call: TRBJ2-5
d_call: TRBD2
clone_size: many
v_call: TRBV20-1
cdr3_nt: TGCAGTGCTAGAACTAGCGGGGGGAGTCTTAAGACCCAGTACTTC
cdr3_aa: CSARTSGGSLKTQYF

j_call: TRBJ2-7
d_call: TRBD2
clone_size: many
v_call: TRBV5-1
cdr3_nt: TGCGCCAGCAGCCCGGGGGGGATGTACGAGCAGTACTTC
cdr3_aa: CASSPGGMYEQYF

j_call: TRBJ1-6
d_call: TRBD1
clone_size: few
v_call: TRBV20-1
cdr3_nt: TGCAGTGCTAGAGACAGGGGGAGCTCCTATAATTCACCCCTCCACTTT
cdr3_aa: CSARDRGSSYNSPLHF

j_call: TRBJ1-1
d_call: -
clone_size: many
v_call: TRBV2
cdr3_nt: TGTGCCAGCAGTCAAGGGGAGCCCGCTGAAGCTTTCTTT
cdr3_aa: CASSQGEPAEAFF

j_call: TRBJ2-5
d_call: -
clone_size: -
v_call: TRBV10-3
cdr3_nt: TGTGCCATCAGTGACTGGCTCTCAGAGACCCAGTACTTC
cdr3_aa: CAISDWLSETQYF

j_call: TRBJ1-1
d_call: -
clone_size: many
v_call: TRBV7-9
cdr3_nt: TGTGCCAGCAGCTTAGGTGGTGCAGGGGAAATAGTAGCTTTCTTT
cdr3_aa: CASSLGGAGEIVAFF

j_call: TRBJ2-5
d_call: TRBD1
clone_size: few
v_call: TRBV20-1
cdr3_nt: TGCAGTGCTAGCAACCCGAACAGGGGGTCCGGGGAGACCCAGTACTTC
cdr3_aa: CSASNPNRGSGETQYF